This T cell receptor beta chain came from a study of identical twins. A universal primer site arose from template switching, and cDNA bore unique molecular identifiers. TCRdb called the 5' RACE reads again in MiXCR, with one record for every CDR3 protein. Here the sample spans about 690,000 distinct CDR3 sequences, around 21% being singletons. The V and J ends lost 5 bases and 3 bases, in that order; junction bases with no gene match: 10. The CDR3 extends over 16 amino acids. The germline CDR1 and CDR2 sequences are MNHEY and SMNVEV (reference sequence). These same records also appear under a second study, on T cells expressing NK-cell markers.

The clonotype comes from a woman younger than 35 in good health. Sequenced: PBMCs. The rearrangement uses TRBV27 and TRBJ2-3; 8 bases are shared with TRBD2. CDR3 protein: CASSPVTSARTDTQYF. In DNA form, the CDR3 reads TGTGCCAGCAGTCCTGTGACTAGCGCGAGAACAGATACGCAGTATTTT.